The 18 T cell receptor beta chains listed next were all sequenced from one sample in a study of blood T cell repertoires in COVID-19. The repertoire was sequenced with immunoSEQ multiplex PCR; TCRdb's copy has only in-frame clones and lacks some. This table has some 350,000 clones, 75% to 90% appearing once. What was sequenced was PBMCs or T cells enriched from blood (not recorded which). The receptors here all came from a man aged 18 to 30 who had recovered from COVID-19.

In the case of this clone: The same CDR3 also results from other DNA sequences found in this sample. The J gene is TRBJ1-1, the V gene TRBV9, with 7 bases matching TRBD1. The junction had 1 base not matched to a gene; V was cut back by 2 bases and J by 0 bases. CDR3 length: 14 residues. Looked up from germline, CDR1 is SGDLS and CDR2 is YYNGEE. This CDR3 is CASSVGQMNTEAFF. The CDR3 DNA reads TGTGCCAGCAGCGTGGGACAGATGAACACTGAAGCTTTCTTT.

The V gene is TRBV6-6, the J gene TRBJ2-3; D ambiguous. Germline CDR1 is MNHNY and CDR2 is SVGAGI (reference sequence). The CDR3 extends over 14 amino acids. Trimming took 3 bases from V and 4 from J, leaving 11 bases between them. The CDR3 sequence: CASSYGIEPDTQYF. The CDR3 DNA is TGTGCCAGCAGTTATGGTATAGAGCCAGATACGCAGTATTTT.

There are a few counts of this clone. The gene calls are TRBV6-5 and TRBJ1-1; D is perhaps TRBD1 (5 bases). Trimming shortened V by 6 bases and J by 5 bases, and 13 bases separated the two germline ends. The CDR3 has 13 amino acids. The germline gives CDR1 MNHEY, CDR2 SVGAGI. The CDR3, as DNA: TGTGCCAGCAGGGACCAGGGTTGGACTGAAGCTTTCTTT. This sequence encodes CASRDQGWTEAFF.

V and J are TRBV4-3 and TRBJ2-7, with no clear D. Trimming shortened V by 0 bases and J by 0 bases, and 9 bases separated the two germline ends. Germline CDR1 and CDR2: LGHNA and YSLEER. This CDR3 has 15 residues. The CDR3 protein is CASSQDSQSSYEQYF. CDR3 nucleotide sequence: TGCGCCAGCAGCCAAGACTCACAGAGCTCCTACGAGCAGTACTTC.

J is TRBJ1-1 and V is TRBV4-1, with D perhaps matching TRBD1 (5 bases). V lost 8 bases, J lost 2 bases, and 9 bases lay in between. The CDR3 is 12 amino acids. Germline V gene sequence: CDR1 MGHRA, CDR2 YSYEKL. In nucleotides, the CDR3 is TGCGCCAGCCGCACAGGAAACACTGAAGCTTTCTTT. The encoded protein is CASRTGNTEAFF.

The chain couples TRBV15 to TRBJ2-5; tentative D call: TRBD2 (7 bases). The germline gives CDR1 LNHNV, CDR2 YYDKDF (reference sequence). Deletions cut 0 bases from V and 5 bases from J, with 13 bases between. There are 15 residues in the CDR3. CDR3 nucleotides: TGTGCCACCAGCAGAGAGGGGGGGCCAAGGGAGACCCAGTACTTC. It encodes CATSREGGPRETQYF.

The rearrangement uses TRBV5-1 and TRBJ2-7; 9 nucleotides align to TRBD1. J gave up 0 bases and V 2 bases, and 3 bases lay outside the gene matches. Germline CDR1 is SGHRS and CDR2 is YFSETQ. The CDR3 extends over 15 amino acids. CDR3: CASSFGDRDSYEQYF. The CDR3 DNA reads TGCGCCAGCAGCTTTGGGGACAGGGACTCCTACGAGCAGTACTTC.

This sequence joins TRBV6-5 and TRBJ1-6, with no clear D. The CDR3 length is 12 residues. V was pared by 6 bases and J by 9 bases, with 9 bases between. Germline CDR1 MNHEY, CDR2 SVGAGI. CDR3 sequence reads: CASSAQFSPLHF. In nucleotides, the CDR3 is TGTGCCAGCAGCGCACAGTTTTCACCCCTCCACTTT.

The DNA for the CDR3 is TGTGCCAGCAGCGATATACTAGCGGGAGTTGGCAATGAGCAGTTCTTC. This codes for CASSDILAGVGNEQFF. The chain combines TRBV7-7 with TRBJ2-1, with TRBD2 matching 11 bases. This CDR3 is built from 16 residues. V lost 5 bases to trimming and J lost 6 bases; unmatched junction nucleotides: 9. Germline V gives CDR1 SSHAT, CDR2 FNYEAQ (reference sequence).

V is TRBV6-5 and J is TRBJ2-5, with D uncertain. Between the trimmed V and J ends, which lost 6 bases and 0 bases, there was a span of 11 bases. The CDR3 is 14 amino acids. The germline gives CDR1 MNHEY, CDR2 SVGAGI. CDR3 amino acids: CASRGAGYQETQYF. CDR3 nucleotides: TGTGCCAGCAGAGGCGCAGGATACCAAGAGACCCAGTACTTC.

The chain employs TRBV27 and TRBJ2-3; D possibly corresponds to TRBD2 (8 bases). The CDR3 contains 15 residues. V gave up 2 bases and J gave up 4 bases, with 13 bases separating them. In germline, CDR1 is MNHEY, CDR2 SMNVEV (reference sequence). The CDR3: CASSLNGRGPDTQYF. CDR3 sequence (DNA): TGTGCCAGCAGTTTAAACGGGAGGGGGCCAGATACGCAGTATTTT.

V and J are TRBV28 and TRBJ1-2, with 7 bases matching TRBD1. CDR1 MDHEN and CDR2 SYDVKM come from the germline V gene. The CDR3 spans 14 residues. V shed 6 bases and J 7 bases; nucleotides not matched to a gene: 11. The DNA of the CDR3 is TGTGCCAGCAGCTCTATACATGACAGGGTTGGCTACACCTTC. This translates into CASSSIHDRVGYTF.

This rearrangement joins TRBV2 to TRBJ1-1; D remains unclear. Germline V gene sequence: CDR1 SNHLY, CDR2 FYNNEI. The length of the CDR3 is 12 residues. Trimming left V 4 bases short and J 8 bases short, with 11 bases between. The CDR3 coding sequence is TGTGCCAGCAGTGGTCCTACTACCGAAGCTTTCTTT. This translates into CASSGPTTEAFF.

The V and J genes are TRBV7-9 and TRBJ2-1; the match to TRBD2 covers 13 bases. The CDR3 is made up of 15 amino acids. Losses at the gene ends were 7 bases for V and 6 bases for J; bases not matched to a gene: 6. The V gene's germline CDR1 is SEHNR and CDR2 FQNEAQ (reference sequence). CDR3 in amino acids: CASTETSGRLNEQFF. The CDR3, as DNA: TGTGCCAGCACCGAGACTAGCGGGAGGCTCAATGAGCAGTTCTTC.

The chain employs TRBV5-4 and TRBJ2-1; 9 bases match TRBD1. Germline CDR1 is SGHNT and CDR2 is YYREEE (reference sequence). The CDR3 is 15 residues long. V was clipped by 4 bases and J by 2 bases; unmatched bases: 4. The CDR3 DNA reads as TGTGCCAGCAGCCGGGACAGGGTTCCCTACAATGAGCAGTTCTTC. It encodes CASSRDRVPYNEQFF.

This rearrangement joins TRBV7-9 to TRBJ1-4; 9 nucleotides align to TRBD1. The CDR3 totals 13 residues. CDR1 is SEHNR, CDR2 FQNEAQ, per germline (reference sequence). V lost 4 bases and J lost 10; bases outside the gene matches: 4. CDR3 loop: CASSSGQGRKLFF. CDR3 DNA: TGTGCCAGCAGCTCCGGACAGGGGCGAAAACTGTTTTTT. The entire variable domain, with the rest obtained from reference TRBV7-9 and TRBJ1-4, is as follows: DTGVSQNPRHKITKRGQNVTFRCDPISEHNRLYWYRQTLGQGPEFLTYFQNEAQLEKSRLLSDRFSAERPKGSFSTLEIQRTEQGDSAMYLCASSSGQGRKLFFGSGTQLSVL.

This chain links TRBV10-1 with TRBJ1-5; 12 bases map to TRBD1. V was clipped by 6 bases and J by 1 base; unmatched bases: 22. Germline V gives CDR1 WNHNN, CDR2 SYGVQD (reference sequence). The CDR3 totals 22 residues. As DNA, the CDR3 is TGCGCCAGCAGGAAAACCGGGACAGGGGGCCGGTTTCAGTTAGAGAGCAATCAGCCCCAGCATTTT. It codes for CASRKTGTGGRFQLESNQPQHF.

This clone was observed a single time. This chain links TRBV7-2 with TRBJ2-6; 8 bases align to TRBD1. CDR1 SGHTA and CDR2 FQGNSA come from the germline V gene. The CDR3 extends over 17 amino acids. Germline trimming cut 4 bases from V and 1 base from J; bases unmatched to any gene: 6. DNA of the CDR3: TGTGCCAGCAGCTACCGGACAGGGACGTCTGGGGCCAACGTCCTGACTTTC. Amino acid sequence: CASSYRTGTSGANVLTF. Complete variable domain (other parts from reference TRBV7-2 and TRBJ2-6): GAGVSQSPSNKVTEKGKDVELRCDPISGHTALYWYRQSLGQGLEFLIYFQGNSAPDKSGLPSDRFSAERTGGSVSTLTIQRTQQEDSAVYLCASSYRTGTSGANVLTFGAGSRLTVL.